This T cell receptor (beta chain) emerged from a study of T cell repertoires in cytomegalovirus infection. About the research overall: Public TCR beta signatures marked donors with CMV infection and the matching HLA. Study-level findings and limits: Identification of carriers of CMV plus the relevant HLA was performed using cumulative public TCR beta family frequency. HLA-C-restricted CMV-specific TCR beta clonotypes were dominant in the ex vivo response.

The CDR3 is made up of 14 amino acids. Trimming stripped 3 bases from V and 2 bases from J, with 11 bases between. CDR1 is SGHVS and CDR2 is FQNEAQ in the germline V gene. This clonotype has only a few counts. Its cognate antigen is unknown. From the reads, TCRdb called clonotypes with MiXCR, one entry per CDR3 protein. This table has 150,000 to 200,000 distinct CDR3 sequences, about 20% appearing once. Sequenced sample: PBMCs. This receptor was obtained from a human donor in good health (CMV status not recorded). Some clones in this sample may be carry-over from other donors' samples. The V gene is TRBV7-8, the J gene TRBJ2-7, with D possibly being TRBD2 (6 bases). This CDR3 reads CASSLSGRTYEQYF. The DNA of the CDR3 is TGTGCCAGCAGCTTGAGCGGGCGAACCTACGAGCAGTACTTC.